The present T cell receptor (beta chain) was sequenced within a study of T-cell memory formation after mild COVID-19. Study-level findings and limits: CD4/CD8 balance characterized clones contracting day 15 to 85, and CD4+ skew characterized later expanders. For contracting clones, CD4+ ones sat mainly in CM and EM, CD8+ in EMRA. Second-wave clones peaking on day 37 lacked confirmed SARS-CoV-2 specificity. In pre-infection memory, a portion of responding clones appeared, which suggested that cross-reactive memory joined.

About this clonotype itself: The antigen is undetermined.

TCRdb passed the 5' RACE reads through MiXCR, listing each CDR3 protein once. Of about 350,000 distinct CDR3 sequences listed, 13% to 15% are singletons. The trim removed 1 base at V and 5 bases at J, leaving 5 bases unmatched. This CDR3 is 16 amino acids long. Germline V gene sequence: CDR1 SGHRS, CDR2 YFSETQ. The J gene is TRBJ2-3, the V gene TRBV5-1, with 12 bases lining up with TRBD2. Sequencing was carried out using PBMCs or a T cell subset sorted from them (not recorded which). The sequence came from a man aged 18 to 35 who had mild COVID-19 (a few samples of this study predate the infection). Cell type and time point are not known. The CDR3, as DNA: TGCGCCAGCAGCTTGCATGCGACTAGCGGGGGAGATACGCAGTATTTT. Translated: CASSLHATSGGDTQYF.